This T cell receptor beta chain comes out of a study of technical replicates of blood from several donors. Profiling relied on immunoSEQ multiplex PCR, and the TCRdb table lists in-frame clones only, not all of them. The sample gives about 68,000 clones, about 97% of which show up once; about 0.26% is in the top ten. The CDR3 sequence is 13 residues long. Germline V gene data show CDR1 as SGHTA and CDR2 as FQGNSA. The V gene lost 5 bases and the J gene lost 9 bases, with 16 bases spanning the gap. The chain joins TRBV7-2 to TRBJ1-2, with D perhaps TRBD1 (5 bases). The sequenced material came from T cells isolated from PBMCs. The receptor was derived from a human donor in good health. The CDR3 bases are TGTGCCAGCAGCCTGGGGCAGGTTCGACGCTACACCTTC. It yields the protein CASSLGQVRRYTF.